The clone carrying this T cell receptor beta chain was counted a few times. As yet, its antigen is unknown. This CDR3 has 14 residues. The sample, around 10 milliliters of peripheral blood, was drawn from each donor. The data originate from a study of blood T cells in healthy people across ages. Study results and limitations: Across samples, TCR beta diversity tracked strongly with naive T cell percentage. Unknown CMV status may confound age-related changes in expanded clones. Long-lived donors had more naive CD4+ cells and higher diversity than aged donors.

Then a second PCR, running roughly 7 to 11 cycles, was carried out with a sample-barcoded 5' primer and a J-beta primer mix. In TCRdb, the 5' RACE reads were re-called with MiXCR into one record per CDR3 protein. The sample includes around 1,600,000 distinct CDR3 sequences, approximately 43% of them seen just once. The specimen sequenced was blood. The V call is TRBV12-3 or TRBV12-4, the J call TRBJ2-1, with 9 bases fitting TRBD2. Matching the DNA end better, TRBJ2-7 makes the J call doubtful. This clonotype was sampled from a woman between 18 and 29 years old in good health. The CDR3 loop is CASSSTSGYNEQYF. The CDR3 DNA reads as TGTGCCAGCAGTTCGACTAGCGGCTACAATGAGCAGTACTTC.